This TCR beta chain was observed in a study of blood T cell repertoires in COVID-19. The overall study: The United States, Italy and Spain provided the acute and convalescent COVID-19 samples. From T cells, B-cell-depleted T cells, or PBMCs came the material, which was cDNA or gDNA.

Original analysis: Amplification from reference gene primers served as the basis for estimated nucleated cell counts. The data were produced by immunoSEQ multiplex PCR, yet TCRdb's version contains in-frame clones alone and is incomplete. The DNA gave D and trimming, while V, J and clone size come from that table. Of 70,000 to 95,000 clones listed, about 81% are singletons. The CDR3 consists of 18 residues. With 0 bases clipped from V and 3 bases from J, the junction kept 9 bases outside the gene matches. Per the germline V gene, CDR1 is LNHDA and CDR2 is SQIVND (reference sequence). The sequenced sample was peripheral blood. The rearrangement uses TRBV19 and TRBJ2-1, with 9 nucleotides matching TRBD2. This sequence was found in a human donor in a cohort sampled during active COVID-19. This CDR3 is CASSIEKPGLAFYNEQFF. CDR3 nucleotides: TGTGCCAGTAGTATAGAGAAGCCGGGACTAGCCTTCTACAATGAGCAGTTCTTC.